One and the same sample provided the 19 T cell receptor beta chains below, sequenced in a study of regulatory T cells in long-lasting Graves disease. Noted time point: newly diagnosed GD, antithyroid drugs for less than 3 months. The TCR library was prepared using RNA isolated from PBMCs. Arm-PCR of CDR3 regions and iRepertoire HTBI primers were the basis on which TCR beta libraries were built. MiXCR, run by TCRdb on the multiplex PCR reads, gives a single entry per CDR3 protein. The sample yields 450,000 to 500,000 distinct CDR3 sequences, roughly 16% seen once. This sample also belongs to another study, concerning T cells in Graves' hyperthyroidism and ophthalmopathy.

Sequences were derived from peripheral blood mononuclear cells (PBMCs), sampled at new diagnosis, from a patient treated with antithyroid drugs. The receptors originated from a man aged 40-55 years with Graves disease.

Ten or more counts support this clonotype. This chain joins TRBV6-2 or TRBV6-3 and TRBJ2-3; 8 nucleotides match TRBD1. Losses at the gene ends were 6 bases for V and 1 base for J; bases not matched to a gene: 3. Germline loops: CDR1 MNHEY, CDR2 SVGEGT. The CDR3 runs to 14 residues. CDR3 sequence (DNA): TGTGCCAGCAGGGACAGGGTGCGCACAGATACGCAGTATTTT. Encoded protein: CASRDRVRTDTQYF.

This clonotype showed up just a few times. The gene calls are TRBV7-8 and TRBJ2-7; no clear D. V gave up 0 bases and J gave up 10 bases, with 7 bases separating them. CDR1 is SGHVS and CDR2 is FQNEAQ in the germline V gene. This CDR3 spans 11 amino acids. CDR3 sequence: CASSLAENQYF. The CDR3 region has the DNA TGTGCCAGCAGCTTAGCAGAAAATCAGTACTTC.

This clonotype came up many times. As DNA, the CDR3 is TGTGCCAGCAGCGAAGTGGCCCTGACAGGGCTCCTATCCTACGAGCAGTACTTC. It encodes CASSEVALTGLLSYEQYF. This chain connects TRBV11-2 to TRBJ2-7, with 7 bases that match TRBD1. Germline V gene data show CDR1 as SGHAT and CDR2 as FQNNGV. The ends lost 5 bases at V and 1 base at J; junction bases unmatched: 17. This CDR3 is 18 amino acids long.

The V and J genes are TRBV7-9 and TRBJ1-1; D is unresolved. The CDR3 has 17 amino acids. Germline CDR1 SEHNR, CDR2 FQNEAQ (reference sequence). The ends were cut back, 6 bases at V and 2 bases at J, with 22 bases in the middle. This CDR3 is CASSFSPILSRNTEAFF. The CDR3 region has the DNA TGTGCCAGCAGTTTTTCCCCGATCCTGTCCAGAAACACTGAAGCTTTCTTT. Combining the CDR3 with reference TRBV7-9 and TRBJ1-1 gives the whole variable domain DTGVSQNPRHKITKRGQNVTFRCDPISEHNRLYWYRQTLGQGPEFLTYFQNEAQLEKSRLLSDRFSAERPKGSFSTLEIQRTEQGDSAMYLCASSFSPILSRNTEAFFGQGTRLTVV.

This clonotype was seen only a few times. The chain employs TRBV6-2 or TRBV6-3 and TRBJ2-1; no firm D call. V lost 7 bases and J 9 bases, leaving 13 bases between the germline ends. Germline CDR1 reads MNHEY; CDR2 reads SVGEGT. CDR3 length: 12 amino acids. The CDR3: CASIGVFGEQFF. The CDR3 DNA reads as TGTGCCAGCATCGGAGTTTTTGGTGAGCAGTTCTTC.

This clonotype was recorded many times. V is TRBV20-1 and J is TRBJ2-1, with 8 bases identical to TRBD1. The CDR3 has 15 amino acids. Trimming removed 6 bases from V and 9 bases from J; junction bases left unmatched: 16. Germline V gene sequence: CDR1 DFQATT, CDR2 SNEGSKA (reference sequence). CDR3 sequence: CSANRDRGNMAEQFF. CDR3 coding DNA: TGCAGTGCCAACCGCGACAGGGGCAATATGGCTGAGCAGTTCTTC.

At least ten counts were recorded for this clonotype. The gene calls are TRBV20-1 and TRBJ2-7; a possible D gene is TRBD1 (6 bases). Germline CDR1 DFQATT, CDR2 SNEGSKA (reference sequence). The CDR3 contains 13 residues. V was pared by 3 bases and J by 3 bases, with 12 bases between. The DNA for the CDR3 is TGCAGTGCTAGTTACAGGGCAGGCTACGAGCAGTACTTC. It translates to CSASYRAGYEQYF.

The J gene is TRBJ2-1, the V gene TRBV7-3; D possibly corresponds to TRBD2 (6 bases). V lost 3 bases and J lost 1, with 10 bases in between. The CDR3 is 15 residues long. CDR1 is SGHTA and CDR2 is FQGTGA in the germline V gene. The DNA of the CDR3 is TGTGCCAGCAGCTTGATAGCGGCATCCTACAATGAGCAGTTCTTC. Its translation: CASSLIAASYNEQFF.

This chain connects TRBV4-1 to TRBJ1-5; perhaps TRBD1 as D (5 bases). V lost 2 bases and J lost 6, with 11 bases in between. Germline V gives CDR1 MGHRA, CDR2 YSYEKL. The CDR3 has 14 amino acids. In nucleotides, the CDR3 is TGCGCCAGCAGCCAATTCGGGGGAATTCAGCCCCAGCATTTT. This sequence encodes CASSQFGGIQPQHF.

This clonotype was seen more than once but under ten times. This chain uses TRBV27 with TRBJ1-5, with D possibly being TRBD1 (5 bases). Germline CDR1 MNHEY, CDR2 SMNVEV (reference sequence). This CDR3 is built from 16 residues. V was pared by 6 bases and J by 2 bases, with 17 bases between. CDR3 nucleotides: TGTGCCAGCAGCCAGATGACAGCGCGGGGCAATCAGCCCCAGCATTTT. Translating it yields CASSQMTARGNQPQHF.

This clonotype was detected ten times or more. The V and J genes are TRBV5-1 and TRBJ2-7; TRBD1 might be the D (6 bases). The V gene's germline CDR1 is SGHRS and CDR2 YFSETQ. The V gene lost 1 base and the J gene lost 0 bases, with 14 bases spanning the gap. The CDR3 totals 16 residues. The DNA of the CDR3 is TGCGCCAGCAGCTTGACCGGGGACACCCACTCCTACGAGCAGTACTTC. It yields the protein CASSLTGDTHSYEQYF. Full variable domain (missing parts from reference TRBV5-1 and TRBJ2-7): KAGVTQTPRYLIKTRGQQVTLSCSPISGHRSVSWYQQTPGQGLQFLFEYFSETQRNKGNFPGRFSGRQFSNSRSEMNVSTLELGDSALYLCASSLTGDTHSYEQYFGPGTRLTVT.

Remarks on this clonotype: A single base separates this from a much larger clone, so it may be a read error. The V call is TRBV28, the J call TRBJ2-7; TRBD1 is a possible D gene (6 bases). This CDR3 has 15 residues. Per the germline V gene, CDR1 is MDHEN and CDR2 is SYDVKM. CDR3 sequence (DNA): TGTGCCAGCAGCCCCCCCTCGGACAGAACCTACGGGCAGTACTTC. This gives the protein CASSPPSDRTYGQYF.

In nucleotides, the CDR3 is TGTGCCAGCAGTCTACCTGACAGGGTGGGTGTGGAAGCTTTCTTT. Its protein product is CASSLPDRVGVEAFF. This sequence joins TRBV12-3 or TRBV12-4 and TRBJ1-1; 7 nucleotides match TRBD1. The junction had 14 bases not matched to a gene; V was cut back by 5 bases and J by 8 bases. CDR3 size: 15 residues.

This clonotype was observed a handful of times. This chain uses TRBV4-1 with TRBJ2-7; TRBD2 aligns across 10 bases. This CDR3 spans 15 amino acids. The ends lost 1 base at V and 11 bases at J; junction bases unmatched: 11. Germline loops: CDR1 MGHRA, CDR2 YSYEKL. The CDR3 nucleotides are TGCGCCAGCAGCCAAGGAACTAGCGGGACAAGTGCAGAGTACTTC. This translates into CASSQGTSGTSAEYF.

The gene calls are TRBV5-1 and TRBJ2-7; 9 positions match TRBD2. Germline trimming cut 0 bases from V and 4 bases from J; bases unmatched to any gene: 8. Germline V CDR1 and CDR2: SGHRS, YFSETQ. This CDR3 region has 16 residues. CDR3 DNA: TGCGCCAGCAGCTTGGCCTCGGGCGGGAGGGGATACGAGCAGTACTTC. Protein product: CASSLASGGRGYEQYF.

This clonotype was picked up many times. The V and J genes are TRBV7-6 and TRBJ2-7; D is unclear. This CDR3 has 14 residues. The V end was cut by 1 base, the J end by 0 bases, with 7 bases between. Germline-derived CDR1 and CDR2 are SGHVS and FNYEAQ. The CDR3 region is CASSLVYGSYEQYF. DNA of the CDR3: TGTGCCAGCAGCTTAGTGTACGGCTCCTACGAGCAGTACTTC.

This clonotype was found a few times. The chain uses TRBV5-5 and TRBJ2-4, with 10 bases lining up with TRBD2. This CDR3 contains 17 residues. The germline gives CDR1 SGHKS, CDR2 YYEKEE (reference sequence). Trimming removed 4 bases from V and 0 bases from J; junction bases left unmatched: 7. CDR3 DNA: TGTGCCAGCAGCACGCGAGCGGGAGGGATAGCCAAAAACATTCAGTACTTC. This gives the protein CASSTRAGGIAKNIQYF.

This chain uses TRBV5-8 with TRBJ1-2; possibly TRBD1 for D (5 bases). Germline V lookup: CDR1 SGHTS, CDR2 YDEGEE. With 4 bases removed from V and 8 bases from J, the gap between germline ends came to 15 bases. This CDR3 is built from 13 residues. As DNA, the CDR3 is TGTGCCAGCAGCCCGACAGCTAGAAGGGGCTACACCTTC. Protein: CASSPTARRGYTF.

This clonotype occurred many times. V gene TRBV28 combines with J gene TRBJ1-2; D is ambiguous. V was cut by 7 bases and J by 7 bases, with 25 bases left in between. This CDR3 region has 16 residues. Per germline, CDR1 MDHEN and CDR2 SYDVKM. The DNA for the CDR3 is TGTGCCAGCACCTTTACGGGCTCCGGCCCCATCTCTGGCTACACCTTC. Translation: CASTFTGSGPISGYTF.